These T cell receptor beta chains were read from a single sample in a study of breast tumors, draining lymph nodes, adjacent tissues. Using its own MiXCR run on the multiplex PCR reads, TCRdb lists one record per CDR3 protein. This table holds under 150,000 distinct CDR3 sequences, around 22% found once. The sample was axillary lymph node tissue. These receptors were taken from a female donor with breast cancer. Some clones in this sample may be carry-over from other donors' samples. Each CDR3 is given with its conserved first and last residue. The D gene is left open where the match is weak. Expanded clones get a size class; other rows say once, few or many, or leave the size out.

V gene	J gene	D gene	clone size	CDR3 DNA	CDR3 protein
TRBV11-2	TRBJ2-5	.	many	TGTGCCAGCAGCTTACAGGGCAGGACCCAGTACTTC	CASSLQGRTQYF
TRBV19	TRBJ1-2	.	many	TGTGCCAGTAGTATAGATCCAGGGAGCAACTATGGCTACACCTTC	CASSIDPGSNYGYTF
TRBV10-3	TRBJ2-2	TRBD2	many	TGTGCCATCAGTGCCGGTAGCGGGATGAACACCGGGGAGCTGTTTTTT	CAISAGSGMNTGELFF
TRBV5-1	TRBJ2-1	TRBD2	many	TGCGCCAGCAGCTGGACCGGGACTAGCTCCCACAATGAGCAGTTCTTC	CASSWTGTSSHNEQFF
TRBV7-9	TRBJ2-1	.	many	TGTGCCAGCAGCTTAGGTTCCGGAGGTTACAATGAGCAGTTCTTC	CASSLGSGGYNEQFF
TRBV5-6	TRBJ2-4	.	once	TGTGCCAGCAGCGGTGGGGTCGCTGGCGGGATTGCCCGTCGATCCAAAAACATTCAGTACTTC	CASSGGVAGGIARRSKNIQYF
TRBV10-3	TRBJ2-2	TRBD2	many	TGTGCCACCACTAGCGGGAGTAAGACCGGGGAGCTGTTTTTT	CATTSGSKTGELFF
TRBV20-1	TRBJ2-2	TRBD2	few	TGCAGTGCCAGACTAGCGGGCCCCACCGGGGAGCTGTTTTTT	CSARLAGPTGELFF
TRBV19	TRBJ1-1	.	few	TGTGCCAGTGGGACGGTGAACACTGAAGCTTTCTTT	CASGTVNTEAFF
TRBV7-2	TRBJ2-3	.	many	TGTGCCAGCAGCTATGGGGTTACTAGCACAGATACGCAGTATTTT	CASSYGVTSTDTQYF
TRBV2	TRBJ1-5	.	.	TGTGCCAGCGGGAGACTGGGGGGCAATCAGCCCCAGCATTTT	CASGRLGGNQPQHF
TRBV5-8	TRBJ2-7	.	many	TGTGCCAGCACCCGCCGAGGGTACGAGCAGTACTTC	CASTRRGYEQYF
TRBV7-8	TRBJ2-3	TRBD2	many	TGTGCCAGCAGCTCGACTAGCGGGAGGCCCACAGATACGCAGTATTTT	CASSSTSGRPTDTQYF
TRBV4-1	TRBJ1-5	.	many	TGCGCCAGCAGCCACCCCCCGGGGGCCCTCAATCAGCCCCAGCATTTT	CASSHPPGALNQPQHF
TRBV7-9	TRBJ2-1	.	many	TGTGCCAGCAGCTTAGCAACTAGCCTAAACTACAATGAGCAGTTCTTC	CASSLATSLNYNEQFF
TRBV6-5	TRBJ2-7	.	many	TGTGCCAGCGGCACATCTCCCTACGAGCAGTACTTC	CASGTSPYEQYF
TRBV6-6	TRBJ2-1	TRBD1	many	TGTGCCAGCAGTTACATCGGACAGGGCAATGAGCAGTTCTTC	CASSYIGQGNEQFF
TRBV3-1	TRBJ1-4	TRBD1	few	TGTGCCAGCAGCCTTCAGGGACAGCCTAATGAAAAACTGTTTTTT	CASSLQGQPNEKLFF
TRBV24-1	TRBJ2-4	.	few	TGTGCCACCAGTGATAGGCCGGTAGCCAAAAACATTCAGTACTTC	CATSDRPVAKNIQYF
TRBV2	TRBJ2-7	TRBD1	many	TGTGCCAGCAGTGAAGCGGGTTTCTCGGGACAGGGAACCTACGAGCAGTACTTC	CASSEAGFSGQGTYEQYF
TRBV19	TRBJ1-4	.	many	TGTGCCAGTAGCCCGTTGGGGAGGACTGGTGAAAAACTGTTTTTT	CASSPLGRTGEKLFF
TRBV9	TRBJ2-3	.	many	TGTGCCAGCAGCGTAGATAGGGCTAGCTACTCAGATACGCAGTATTTT	CASSVDRASYSDTQYF
TRBV5-4	TRBJ2-1	.	many	TGTGCCAGCAGCCCGGAGGGACCGGACTACAATGAGCAGTTCTTC	CASSPEGPDYNEQFF
TRBV30	TRBJ2-1	TRBD2	few	TGTGCCTGGAGTATGGGGCTAGCGGACTACAATGAGCAGTTCTTC	CAWSMGLADYNEQFF
TRBV6-5	TRBJ1-6	.	many	TGTGCCAGCAGTTACTCGCGTCAGTATAATTCACCCCTCCACTTT	CASSYSRQYNSPLHF
TRBV6-6	TRBJ2-2	TRBD2	.	TGTGCCAGCAGGGATGGACTAGCGGGAAACACCGGGGAGCTGTTTTTT	CASRDGLAGNTGELFF
TRBV12-3/TRBV12-4	TRBJ2-7	.	many	TGTGCCAGCACCCCTGGGATAGCGGACTCCTACGAGCAGTACTTC	CASTPGIADSYEQYF
TRBV7-9	TRBJ2-7	.	.	TGCGCCAGCACCTGGGGGGGGCCGGGCGAGCAGTACTTC	CASTWGGPGEQYF
TRBV7-2	TRBJ2-3	.	many	TGTGCCAGCAGCCGAGACAGCACAGATACGCAGTATTTT	CASSRDSTDTQYF